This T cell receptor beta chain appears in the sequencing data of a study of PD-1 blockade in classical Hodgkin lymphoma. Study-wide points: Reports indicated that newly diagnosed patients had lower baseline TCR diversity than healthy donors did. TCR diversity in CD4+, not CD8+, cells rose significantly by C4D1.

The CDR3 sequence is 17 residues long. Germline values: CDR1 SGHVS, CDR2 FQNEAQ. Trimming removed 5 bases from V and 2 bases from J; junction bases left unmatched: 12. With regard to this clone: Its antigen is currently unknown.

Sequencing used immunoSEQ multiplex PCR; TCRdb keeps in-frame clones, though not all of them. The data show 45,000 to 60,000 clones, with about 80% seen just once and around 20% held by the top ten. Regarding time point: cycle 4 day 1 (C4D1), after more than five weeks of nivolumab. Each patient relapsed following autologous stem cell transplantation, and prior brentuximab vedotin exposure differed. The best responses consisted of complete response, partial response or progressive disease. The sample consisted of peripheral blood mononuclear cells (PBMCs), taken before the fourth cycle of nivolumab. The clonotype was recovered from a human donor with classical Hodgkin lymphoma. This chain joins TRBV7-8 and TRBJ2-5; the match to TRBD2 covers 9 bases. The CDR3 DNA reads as TGTGCCAGCAGCCCCGGGAGGGCTAGCGGGGTACAAGAGACCCAGTACTTC. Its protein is CASSPGRASGVQETQYF.